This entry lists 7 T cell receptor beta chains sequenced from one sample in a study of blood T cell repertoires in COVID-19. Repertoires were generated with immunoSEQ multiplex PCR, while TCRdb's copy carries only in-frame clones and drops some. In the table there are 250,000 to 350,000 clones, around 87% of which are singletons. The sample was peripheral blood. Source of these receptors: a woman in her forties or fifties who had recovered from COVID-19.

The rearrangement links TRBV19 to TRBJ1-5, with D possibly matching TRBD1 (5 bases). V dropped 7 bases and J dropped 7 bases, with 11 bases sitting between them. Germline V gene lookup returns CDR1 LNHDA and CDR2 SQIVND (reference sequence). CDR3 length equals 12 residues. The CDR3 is CASTQGEQPQHF. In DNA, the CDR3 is TGTGCCAGTACCCAGGGTGAACAGCCCCAGCATTTT.

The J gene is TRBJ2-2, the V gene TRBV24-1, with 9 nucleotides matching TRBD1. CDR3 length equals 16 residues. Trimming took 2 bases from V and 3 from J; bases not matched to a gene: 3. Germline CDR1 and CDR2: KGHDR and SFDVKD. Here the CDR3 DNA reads TGTGCCACCAGTGATTCCAGGACAGGGGACACCGGGGAGCTGTTTTTT. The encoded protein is CATSDSRTGDTGELFF.

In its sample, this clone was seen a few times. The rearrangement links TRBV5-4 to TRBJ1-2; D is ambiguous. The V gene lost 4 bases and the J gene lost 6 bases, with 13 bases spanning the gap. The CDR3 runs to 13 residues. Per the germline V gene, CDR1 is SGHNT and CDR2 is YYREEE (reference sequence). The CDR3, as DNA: TGTGCCAGCAGCACCCCGGGGATGGATGGCTACACCTTC. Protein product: CASSTPGMDGYTF.

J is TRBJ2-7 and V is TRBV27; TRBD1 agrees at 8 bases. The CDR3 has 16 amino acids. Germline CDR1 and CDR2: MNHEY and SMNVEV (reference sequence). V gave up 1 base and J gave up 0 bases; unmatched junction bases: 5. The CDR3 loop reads CASSLLTGVPSYEQYF. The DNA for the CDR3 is TGTGCCAGCAGTTTATTGACAGGGGTACCCTCCTACGAGCAGTACTTC.

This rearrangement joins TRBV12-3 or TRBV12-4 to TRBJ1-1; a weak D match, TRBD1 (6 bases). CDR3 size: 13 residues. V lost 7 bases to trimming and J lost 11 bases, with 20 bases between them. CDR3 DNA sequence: TGTGCCAGCAACCTCCAGGGGACTACAGTGGCTTTCTTT. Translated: CASNLQGTTVAFF.

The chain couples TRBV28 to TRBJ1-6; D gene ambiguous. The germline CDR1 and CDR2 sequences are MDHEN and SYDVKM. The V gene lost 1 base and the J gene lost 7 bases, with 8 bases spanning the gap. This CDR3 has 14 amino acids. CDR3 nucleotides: TGTGCCAGCAGTTTATCCCGCAGAAATTCACCCCTCCACTTT. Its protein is CASSLSRRNSPLHF.

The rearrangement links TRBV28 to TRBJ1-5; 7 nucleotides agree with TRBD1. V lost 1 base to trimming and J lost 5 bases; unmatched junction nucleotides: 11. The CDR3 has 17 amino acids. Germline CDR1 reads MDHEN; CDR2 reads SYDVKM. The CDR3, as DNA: TGTGCCAGCAGTTTATTAGGGGTTGTCAGGGGGGATCAGCCCCAGCATTTT. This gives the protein CASSLLGVVRGDQPQHF.